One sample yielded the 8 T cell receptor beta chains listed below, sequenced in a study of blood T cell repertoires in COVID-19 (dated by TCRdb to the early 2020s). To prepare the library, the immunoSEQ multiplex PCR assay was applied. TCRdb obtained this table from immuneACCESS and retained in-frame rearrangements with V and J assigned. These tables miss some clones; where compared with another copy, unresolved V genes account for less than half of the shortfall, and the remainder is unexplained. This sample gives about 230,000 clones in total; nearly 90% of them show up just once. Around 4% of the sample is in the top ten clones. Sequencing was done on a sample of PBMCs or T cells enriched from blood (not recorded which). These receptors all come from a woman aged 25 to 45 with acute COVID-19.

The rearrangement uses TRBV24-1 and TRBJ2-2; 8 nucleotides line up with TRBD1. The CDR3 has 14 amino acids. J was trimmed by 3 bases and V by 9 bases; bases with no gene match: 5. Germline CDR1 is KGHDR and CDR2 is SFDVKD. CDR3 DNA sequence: TGTGCCACCCGGACAGGGCATGACACCGGGGAGCTGTTTTTT. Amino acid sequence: CATRTGHDTGELFF.

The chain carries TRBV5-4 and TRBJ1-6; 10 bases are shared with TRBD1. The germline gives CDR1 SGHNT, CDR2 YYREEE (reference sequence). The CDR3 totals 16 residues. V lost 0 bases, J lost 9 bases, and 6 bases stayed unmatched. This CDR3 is CASSLGQGARISPLHF. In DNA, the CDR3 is TGTGCCAGCAGCTTGGGACAGGGGGCGAGGATTTCACCCCTCCACTTT.

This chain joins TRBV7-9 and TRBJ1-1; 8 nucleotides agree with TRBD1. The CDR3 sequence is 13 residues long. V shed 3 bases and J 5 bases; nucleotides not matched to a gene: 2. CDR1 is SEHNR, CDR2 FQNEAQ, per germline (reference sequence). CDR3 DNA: TGTGCCAGCAGCTTGCAGGGGGCGACTGAAGCTTTCTTT. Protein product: CASSLQGATEAFF.

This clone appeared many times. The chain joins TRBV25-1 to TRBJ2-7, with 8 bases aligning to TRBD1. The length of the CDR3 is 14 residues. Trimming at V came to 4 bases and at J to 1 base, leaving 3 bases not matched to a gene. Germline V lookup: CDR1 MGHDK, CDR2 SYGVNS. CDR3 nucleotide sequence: TGTGCCAGCAGTGCCACAGGGGGGTCCTACGAGCAGTACTTC. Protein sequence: CASSATGGSYEQYF.

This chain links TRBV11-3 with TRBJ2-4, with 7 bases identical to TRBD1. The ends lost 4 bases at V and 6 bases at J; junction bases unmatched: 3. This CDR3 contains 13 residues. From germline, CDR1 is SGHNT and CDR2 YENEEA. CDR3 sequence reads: CASSSGTANIQYF. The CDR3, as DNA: TGTGCCAGCAGCTCCGGGACAGCAAACATTCAGTACTTC.

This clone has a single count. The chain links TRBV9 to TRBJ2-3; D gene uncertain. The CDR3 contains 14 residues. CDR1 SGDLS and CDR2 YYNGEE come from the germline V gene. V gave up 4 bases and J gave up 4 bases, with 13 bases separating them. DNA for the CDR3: TGTGCCAGCAGCCCTTTCCGACGGGCAGATACGCAGTATTTT. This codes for CASSPFRRADTQYF.

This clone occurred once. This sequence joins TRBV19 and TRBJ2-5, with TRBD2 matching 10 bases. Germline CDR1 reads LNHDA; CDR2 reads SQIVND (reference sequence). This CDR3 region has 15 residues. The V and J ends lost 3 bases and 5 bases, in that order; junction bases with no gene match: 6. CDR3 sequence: CASSIGAGGPETQYF. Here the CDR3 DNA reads TGTGCCAGTAGTATCGGAGCGGGGGGGCCTGAGACCCAGTACTTC.

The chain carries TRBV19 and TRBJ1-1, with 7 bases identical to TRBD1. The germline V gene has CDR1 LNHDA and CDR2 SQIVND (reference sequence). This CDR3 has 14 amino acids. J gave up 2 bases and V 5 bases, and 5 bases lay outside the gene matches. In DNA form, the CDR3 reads TGTGCCAGTAGTGACAGGGTTTTTAACACTGAAGCTTTCTTT. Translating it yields CASSDRVFNTEAFF.